This T cell receptor (beta chain) was documented in a study of T cell responses to AZD1222 COVID-19 vaccine. Study-level background: The study pooled second doses at about 4 or about 12 weeks.

On this clone itself: Its antigen is not identified.

Study conclusions and caveats: Repertoires were obtained solely post-peak T cell response.

TCRdb keeps only in-frame clones here, not all; method: immunoSEQ multiplex PCR. The sample yields about 99,000 clones, approximately 87% seen once. This CDR3 region has 17 residues. Trimming removed 2 bases at V and 0 bases at J, with 17 bases between. Germline lookup yields CDR1 SQVTM and CDR2 ANQGSEA. The sequence was collected from an adult in good health. The V and J genes are TRBV29-1 and TRBJ1-3; tentatively, D is TRBD1 (6 bases). Material: peripheral blood, obtained on day 0 of AZD1222 vaccination. CDR3 region: CSVESGRDTISGNTIYF. CDR3 nucleotides: TGCAGCGTTGAATCCGGGCGGGACACGATCTCTGGAAACACCATATATTTT.